Listed below are T cell receptor beta chains from one sample, sequenced in a study of technical replicates of blood from several donors. Produced via immunoSEQ multiplex PCR; TCRdb's table is partial and in-frame only. The sample has around 68,000 clones; about 97% are singletons. The sample was T cells isolated from PBMCs. These receptors originate from a human donor in good health. Each CDR3 is given with its conserved first and last residue. The order of the fields is J gene, clone size, D gene, V gene, CDR3 DNA, CDR3 protein. A D gene is named only where the DNA matches it firmly. The size entry is marked missing in some rows and otherwise reads once, few, many or a size class.

TRBJ2-3 once TRBD2 TRBV30 TGTGCCTGGGAGAGCGGGAGCCGCACAGATACGCAGTATTTT CAWESGSRTDTQYF
TRBJ2-3 . . TRBV30 TGTGCCTGGAGCGTTACAGTGGCCCACACAGATACGCAGTATTTT CAWSVTVAHTDTQYF
TRBJ2-3 . . TRBV11-2 TGTGCCAGCAGCTTAGAAAGACACGCAGATACGCAGTATTTT CASSLERHADTQYF
TRBJ2-7 . . TRBV9 TGTGCCAGCAGCGTAGCTACGAGTAGCTACGAGCAGTACTTC CASSVATSSYEQYF
TRBJ1-1 . TRBD1 TRBV4-1 TGCGCCAGCAGCCATGAAACAGGGGTAGAAGCTTTCTTT CASSHETGVEAFF
TRBJ1-2 . . TRBV28 TGTGCCAGCAGTTTTCTTCCTTGGACAGCCCCTAACTATGGCTACACCTTC CASSFLPWTAPNYGYTF
TRBJ1-5 . . TRBV2 TGTGCCAGCAGTCGGACAGATAGCAATCAGCCCCAGCATTTT CASSRTDSNQPQHF
TRBJ2-7 . TRBD2 TRBV28 TGTGCCAGCACCCTGGCGGGACTAGCGGGAGTAAATTACGAGCAGTACTTC CASTLAGLAGVNYEQYF
TRBJ2-1 . TRBD2 TRBV6-5 TGTGCCACGGGACTAGGGCGGAGTGAGCAGTTCTTC CATGLGRSEQFF
TRBJ2-5 . . TRBV7-9 TGTGCCAGCATCATAAGGGACTCCCAGTACTTC CASIIRDSQYF
TRBJ2-3 once TRBD2 TRBV4-2 TGTGCCAGCAGCCAAGAGTCCTTAGGAGCGGGAGGTCGCACAGATACGCAGTATTTT CASSQESLGAGGRTDTQYF
TRBJ2-1 . . TRBV5-4 TGTGCCAGTGAGGAGGGGAACTACAATGAGCAGTTCTTC CASEEGNYNEQFF
TRBJ2-1 . TRBD2 TRBV29-1 TGCAGCGCCGAACTAGCGGGAGTTTATAATGAGCAGTTCTTC CSAELAGVYNEQFF
TRBJ1-5 once TRBD1 TRBV7-2 TGTGCCAGCAGCGCAGGGACAGGGAATCAGCCCCAGCATTTT CASSAGTGNQPQHF
TRBJ2-6 . . TRBV7-3 TGTGCCAGGTATACAGGATCCGGGGCCAACGTCCTGACTTTC CARYTGSGANVLTF
TRBJ1-5 . TRBD1 TRBV2 TGTGCCAGCGGGGGACAGGGGCATGAGGAGCAGCCCCAGCATTTT CASGGQGHEEQPQHF
TRBJ2-7 . TRBD2 TRBV11-3 TGTGCCAGCAGCTTAGATGGCCGGGAGGGCCGGGACGAGCAGTACTTC CASSLDGREGRDEQYF
TRBJ2-1 . TRBD2 TRBV14 TGTGCCAGCAGCACTAGCGGGAGCTACAATGAGCAGTTCTTC CASSTSGSYNEQFF
TRBJ2-2 once . TRBV15 TGTGCCACCAGCGAGGGCCGTTGGGGCGGGGAGCTGTTTTTT CATSEGRWGGELFF
TRBJ2-7 . . TRBV14 TGTGCCAGCAGCCAAGGGACAGCCTACGAGCAGTACTTC CASSQGTAYEQYF
TRBJ1-5 . . TRBV6-1 TGTGCCACCGGGGATAGTAACATCAATCAGCCCCAGCATTTT CATGDSNINQPQHF
TRBJ2-1 once TRBD2 TRBV5-1 TGCGCCAGCAGCTTGACCCTGACTAGCGGGTACGATGAGCAGTTCTTC CASSLTLTSGYDEQFF
TRBJ2-5 . . TRBV29-1 TGCAGCGAGTCGGACGGGGGTGAGGAGACCCAGTACTTC CSESDGGEETQYF
TRBJ1-1 . . TRBV27 TGTGCCAGCCGGGAGGGCGGCTACACTGAAGCTTTCTTT CASREGGYTEAFF
TRBJ2-7 . . TRBV5-1 TGCGCCAGCAGTATATACTCCGAGCAGTACTTC CASSIYSEQYF
TRBJ2-7 once . TRBV7-6 TGTGCCAGCAGCTTAGGTCCTAACTACGAGCAGTACTTC CASSLGPNYEQYF
TRBJ2-7 . TRBD1 TRBV2 TGTGCCAGCAGCCTAGGACAGGGCTACGAGCAGTACTTC CASSLGQGYEQYF
TRBJ2-7 . . TRBV11-3 TGTGCCAGCAGCCCCGACGGGACTCGAGCCTACGAGCAGTACTTC CASSPDGTRAYEQYF
TRBJ2-1 . . TRBV28 TGTGCCAGCAGTTTATCGGGACACGCCTACAATGAGCAGTTCTTC CASSLSGHAYNEQFF
TRBJ2-1 . TRBD2 TRBV19 TGTGCCAGTAGTTATTTTGGACTAGCGGTCGACAATGAGCAGTTCTTC CASSYFGLAVDNEQFF
TRBJ2-3 . . TRBV4-1 TGCGCCAGCAGCCAAGATTGGGGGAGGAGTGCAGATACGCAGTATTTT CASSQDWGRSADTQYF
TRBJ1-3 once . TRBV4-3 TGCGCCAGCAGCTGGCAGGGCGGTGGAAACACCATATATTTT CASSWQGGGNTIYF
TRBJ1-4 . . TRBV18 TGTGCCAGCTCACCTCAGTCTGCAACTAATGAAAAACTGTTTTTT CASSPQSATNEKLFF
TRBJ2-7 . . TRBV7-8 TGTGCCAGCAGACAGGGTGGCTACGAGCAGTACTTC CASRQGGYEQYF
TRBJ2-7 . . TRBV20-1 TGCAGTGCACACCTCCTCTACGAGCAGTACTTC CSAHLLYEQYF
TRBJ2-5 . . TRBV9 TGTGCCAGCAGCGTAGCGGGAGAGACCCAGTACTTC CASSVAGETQYF
TRBJ2-7 . . TRBV7-9 TGTGCCAGCAGTACACGCCTGGACAGAGCTGACGAGCAGTACTTC CASSTRLDRADEQYF
TRBJ1-2 . TRBD1 TRBV28 TGTGCCAGCAGTTCCTGGGGGGACAGTCTCAACTATGGCTACACCTTC CASSSWGDSLNYGYTF
TRBJ1-1 . . TRBV5-1 TGCGCCAGCAGCTTGAGATCCCAGGCTCCGAACACTGAAGCTTTCTTT CASSLRSQAPNTEAFF
TRBJ1-1 . . TRBV9 TGTGCCAGCAGCGTAGGAGGCAGCGCCACTGAAGCTTTCTTT CASSVGGSATEAFF
TRBJ2-7 . TRBD2 TRBV30 TGTGCCTCCAATTTAGCGGGAGGGCCCTACGAGCAGTACTTC CASNLAGGPYEQYF
TRBJ1-1 . TRBD1 TRBV19 TGTGCCACCAAACAGGGGGCGGTCACTGAAGCTTTCTTT CATKQGAVTEAFF
TRBJ2-7 once . TRBV30 TGTGCCTGGAGTGTAGGTCCGGGTCCATATTACGAGCAGTACTTC CAWSVGPGPYYEQYF
TRBJ1-1 . . TRBV5-1 TGCGCCAGCAGCTTAGCAGGGCTTGAAGCTTTCTTT CASSLAGLEAFF
TRBJ2-7 . . TRBV11-2 TGTGCCAGCAGCTCGGACCTAGGGGACGAGCAGTACTTC CASSSDLGDEQYF
TRBJ1-1 . . TRBV5-1 TGCGCCAGCAGCTCAGGACAGATGAACACTGAAGCTTTCTTT CASSSGQMNTEAFF
TRBJ2-1 . . TRBV5-6 TGTGCCAGCAGCTTGGGGATAGCGGCCTCCTACAATGAGCAGTTCTTC CASSLGIAASYNEQFF
TRBJ2-7 . TRBD2 TRBV29-1 TGCAGCGCCGAGACTAGCCCTTACGAGCAGTACTTC CSAETSPYEQYF
TRBJ2-7 . . TRBV19 TGTGCCAGTACCCCCGGTCACTCAAATACCTACGAGCAGTACTTC CASTPGHSNTYEQYF
TRBJ1-1 . TRBD1 TRBV6-5 TGTGCCAGCAGTTACTCTTGGACAGGGAACACTGAAGCTTTCTTT CASSYSWTGNTEAFF
TRBJ2-1 . . TRBV7-2 TGTGCCAGCAGCTGGCGGGACTTCGCATCGCCCAATGAGCAGTTCTTC CASSWRDFASPNEQFF
TRBJ1-5 . . TRBV29-1 TGCAGCGTTGAAACAGGGCCCAATCAGCCCCAGCATTTT CSVETGPNQPQHF
TRBJ1-5 . . TRBV5-1 TGCGCCAGCAGCTTGGTGCCGGGGAGTAGCAATCAGCCCCAGCATTTT CASSLVPGSSNQPQHF